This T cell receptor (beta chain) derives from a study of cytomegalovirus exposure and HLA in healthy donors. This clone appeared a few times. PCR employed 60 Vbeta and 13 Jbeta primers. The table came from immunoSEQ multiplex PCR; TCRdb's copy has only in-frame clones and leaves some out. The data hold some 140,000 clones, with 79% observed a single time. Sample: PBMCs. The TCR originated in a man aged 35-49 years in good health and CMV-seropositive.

The CDR3 bases are TGTGCAAGTCGGGAGGCGTGGGATGGCTACACCTTC. This sequence encodes CASREAWDGYTF. The V gene is TRBV12-2, the J gene TRBJ1-2. TRBV12-2 is marked as a pseudogene. The CDR3 has 12 amino acids.